This TCR beta chain is drawn from a study of cytomegalovirus exposure and HLA in healthy donors. Primers included in the PCR were 60 Vbeta and 13 Jbeta primers. Some clones are missing from TCRdb's copy, which holds only in-frame ones; the method was immunoSEQ multiplex PCR. The sample lists some 200,000 clones; more than 65% were seen once. Points from the study as a whole: It was reported in a later analysis that an Asian-associated ancestry cluster showed fewer N-insertions than the approximately 670-donor mean.

Trimming left V 8 bases short and J 0 bases short, with 11 bases between. The length of the CDR3 is 14 residues. Germline V CDR1 and CDR2: MNHEY, SMNVEV (reference sequence). A word on this clone: What it binds is not known.

The sequence was collected from a woman aged 25-40 years in good health and CMV-seronegative. V and J are TRBV27 and TRBJ2-1, with a possible D match to TRBD2 (5 bases). Input material: PBMCs. This CDR3 is CASQVGSSYNEQFF. The CDR3 DNA reads TGTGCCAGCCAGGTGGGGAGCTCCTACAATGAGCAGTTCTTC.